This T cell receptor (beta chain) comes out of a study of blood T cell repertoires in COVID-19. Study in general: COVID-19 samples from acute and convalescent phases originated in the United States, Italy and Spain. PBMCs, B-cell-depleted T cells, or T cells provided the cDNA or gDNA that made up the material.

How the authors handled the data: Reference gene primers were amplified, and this amplification served to estimate nucleated cell counts. The data were produced by immunoSEQ multiplex PCR, yet TCRdb's version contains in-frame clones alone and is incomplete. V, J and clone size were drawn from that table, and D and trimming were deduced from the DNA. The table lists some 220,000 clones, around 86% of them singletons. Enrolled during active infection, Seattle patients were then followed longitudinally. The CDR3 spans 15 residues. V lost 0 bases and J lost 2; bases outside the gene matches: 3. Per the germline V gene, CDR1 is SGHRS and CDR2 is YFSETQ.

The chain has TRBV5-1 and TRBJ1-2, with 8 bases lining up with TRBD1. The origin of this receptor is a woman in her 70s with COVID-19, enrolled during active disease. The sample was peripheral blood. CDR3: CASSLEQGANYGYTF. CDR3 nucleotide sequence: TGCGCCAGCAGCTTGGAGCAGGGGGCAAACTATGGCTACACCTTC.